This TCR beta chain was sequenced during a study of blood T cells in healthy people across ages (dated by TCRdb to about 2015). Looking at the study overall: In model experiments, roughly one uniquely barcoded TCR beta cDNA molecule per two T cells was captured by template switching. Donors were grouped into four age groups: young (average roughly 15 years), middle-aged (less than 40), aged (around 60) and long-lived (82). Donors of different ages were randomly distributed across sequencing lanes to avoid experimental bias. For two donors (one aged 18 to 30 and one aged 80 or older), the study analyzed two additional independent replicas of 1 million unique cDNA reads from the same blood draw. To track age-related changes in TCR beta repertoire diversity, the study relied on deep sequencing normalized with unique cDNA molecular identifiers.

What the study reported, not specific to this receptor: Since profiling was done on bulk unsorted PBMCs, naive and antigen-experienced compartments could not be conclusively compared. As age increased, observed TCR beta diversity per million T cells dropped in a roughly linear way, and a significant reduction was already evident by age 40. Estimates of total diversity based on one million sequenced T cells were regarded as lower bounds and as underestimates. The CMV infection status of donors was not known, potentially confounding age-related changes in expanded clonotypes. Observed TCR beta diversity correlated strongly with the percentage of naive T cells measured by flow cytometry. Compared with the aged group, the long-lived group had more naive CD4+ T cells, fewer expanded clones and increased TCR diversity, a pattern suggesting age selection.

The library was built by means of 5' RACE. The sample was run on an Illumina HiSeq 2500. A second PCR of 7 to 11 cycles was run with a J-beta primer mix and a sample-barcoded 5' primer. Each TCR beta cDNA molecule received a unique molecular identifier from a template-switch 5' adaptor carrying 12 random nucleotides. At least 2.5 million CDR3-containing paired-end reads were obtained from each sample. First-strand cDNA was synthesized from all RNA with the Mint cDNA synthesis kit, primed by a TRBC-specific oligonucleotide. Following uracil-DNA glycosylase treatment, all cDNA underwent a first 18-cycle PCR with the universal primers M1SS and BC2_uni_R. On the authors' methods: Each sample was normalized by randomly selecting 1 million high-quality reads, each carrying a distinct molecular identifier. Reads with shared molecular identifiers were discarded instead of being binned into consensus sequences. CDR3 identification, clonotype clustering and error correction used MiTCR with a Q25 quality threshold and the strictest error-elimination algorithm. Lower-bound total TCR beta diversity was estimated with a nonparametric unseen species model using Euler transformation. In TCRdb, the public reads were trimmed at Q25 with fastp and aligned with MiXCR, with productive beta chains retained. Every distinct CDR3 protein forms one entry, paired with its most common genes and DNA. V and J calls and clone size were set by TCRdb, not the authors. The sample table holds fewer than 800,000 distinct CDR3 sequences, of which around 48% were seen once. The ten largest make up 30% to 40% of the sample.

With respect to this clonotype: Its antigen remains undetermined. No base-level quality is on record; no much larger clone is a single base apart.

V is shortened by 3 bases, J by 0 bases, and the region joining them spans 6 bases. The germline V gene sets CDR1 to SGDLS and CDR2 to YYNGEE. From the cysteine up to the phenylalanine, the CDR3 has a length of 13 residues. Only CDR3 DNA is held: 39 bases, read in frame from base 1. The roughly 39 donors, aged about 6 to 100 years, were systemically healthy Caucasian individuals from Russia. Roughly 11 milliliters of peripheral blood were drawn from each donor into EDTA-treated Vacutainer tubes. Ficoll-Paque density-gradient centrifugation was used to isolate PBMCs, with at least 7 million per sample. Total RNA was extracted from PBMCs with Trizol reagent, with at least 5.5 micrograms obtained per sample. The percentages of naive CD45RAhigh/CD27high T cells were determined by flow cytometry on a PBMC aliquot from every donor.

Sequences were obtained from blood. This clonotype was sampled from a woman aged 55-69 years in good health. The chain is made from TRBV9 and TRBJ1-1; the D gene identity is not certain. The CDR3 protein sequence reads: CASSESLNTEAFF. The nucleotide sequence reads TGTGCCAGCAGCGAGAGCCTGAACACTGAAGCTTTCTTT.